The 18 T cell receptor beta chains below were found in one sample sequenced in a study of tumor and adjacent non-tumor tissue in lung cancer. This sample's RNA came from whole unsorted tissue. The library came from three nested PCR rounds adapted from ARM-PCR protocols. TCRdb re-called the multiplex PCR reads through MiXCR, storing one row per CDR3 protein. The sample lists about 200,000 distinct CDR3 sequences; 71% were seen once. Sequences were obtained from lung tumor tissue. These receptors all stem from a man in his sixties with non-small cell lung cancer.

Concerning this clonotype: A read error may account for a junction end that differs from germline. This chain connects TRBV20-1 to TRBJ1-1, with no clear D. Germline-derived CDR1 and CDR2 are DFQATT and SNEGSKA (reference sequence). There are 13 residues in the CDR3. The CDR3 here is CSAPAMEWASGFF. The CDR3 region has the DNA TGTAGTGCTCCCGCGATGGAGTGGGCATCAGGTTTCTTT.

The rearrangement links TRBV5-4 to TRBJ1-2; no clear D gene. Between the trimmed V and J ends, which lost 3 bases and 4 bases, there was a span of 13 bases. Germline values: CDR1 SGHNT, CDR2 YYREEE (reference sequence). The CDR3 loop spans 14 amino acids. Here the CDR3 DNA reads TGTGCCAGCAGCTGGGGTCGGAGCACCTATGGCTACACCTTC. Translated: CASSWGRSTYGYTF.

A word on this clonotype: This may come from a read error, since a much larger clone is one base off. This sequence joins TRBV29-1 and TRBJ1-2; the D gene is possibly TRBD1 (5 bases). The V end was cut by 8 bases, the J end by 6 bases, with 10 bases between. Looked up from germline, CDR1 is SQVTM and CDR2 is ANQGSEA. The CDR3 is made up of 10 amino acids. The CDR3 is CSTGDHGYTF. DNA of the CDR3: TGCAGCACTGGGGACCATGGCTACACCTTC.

To note about this clonotype: A much larger clone lies one base from this, so it may be a read error. The rearrangement joins TRBV6-5 to TRBJ2-2, with 9 positions matching TRBD2. The V segment lost 2 bases and the J segment 4 bases; nucleotides outside the gene matches: 5. Germline CDR1 reads MNHEY; CDR2 reads SVGAGI. The CDR3 is made up of 16 amino acids. In nucleotides, the CDR3 is TGTGCCAGCAGTTACAATGGCGGGGGGGCCACCGGGGAGCTGTTTTTT. It yields the protein CASSYNGGGATGELFF.

This clonotype was found a few times. Mismatch with germline at one junction end may stem from a read error. The chain has TRBV11-1 and TRBJ2-1; TRBD2 agrees at 11 bases. The CDR3 has 17 residues. The germline gives CDR1 SGHAT, CDR2 FQDESV (reference sequence). CDR3 sequence: CASGLPRLAGGNNEQLF. The DNA of the CDR3 is TGTGCCAGCGGCTTACCTCGGCTAGCGGGAGGCAACAATGAGCAGTTATTC.

About this clonotype: At one end the junction does not follow the germline gene, possibly because of a read error. This sequence joins TRBV6-2 or TRBV6-3 and TRBJ1-2, with unresolved D. This CDR3 comprises 14 residues. Germline V gene data show CDR1 as MNHEY and CDR2 as SVGEGT. The CDR3 bases are TGTGCCAGCAGAAATGACGGAGCTAACTATGGCTGCACCTTC. As protein: CASRNDGANYGCTF.

Note on this clonotype: A much more abundant neighbour one base away suggests this may be a read error. Because the CDR3 is missing its conserved closing phenylalanine or tryptophan, this is likely a read error. The chain uses TRBV12-3 or TRBV12-4 and TRBJ2-5, with 7 bases fitting TRBD1. The CDR3 runs to 13 residues. Trimming took 6 bases from V and 9 from J; bases not matched to a gene: 10. The CDR3 region is CASSWDRQQAQYS. The DNA for the CDR3 is TGTGCCAGCAGCTGGGACAGACAACAAGCCCAGTACTCC.

V is TRBV30 and J is TRBJ1-1, with D perhaps matching TRBD1 (5 bases). The CDR3 has 13 amino acids. CDR1 and CDR2 from the germline V gene are GTSNPN and SVGIG (reference sequence). V shed 0 bases and J shed 5 bases, with 10 bases lying between them. CDR3 DNA sequence: TGTGCCTGGAGTGTAACGGGGGGGACTGAAGCTTTCTTT. This encodes CAWSVTGGTEAFF.

The chain has TRBV11-2 and TRBJ2-5, with TRBD1 matching 9 bases. V lost 6 bases and J lost 5; bases outside the gene matches: 7. The CDR3 has 14 amino acids. Germline loops: CDR1 SGHAT, CDR2 FQNNGV. CDR3 nucleotide sequence: TGTGCCAGCAGGAGACAGGGGGGATGGGAGACCCAGTACTTC. Encoded protein: CASRRQGGWETQYF.

Points on this clonotype: The junction departs from germline at one end; a sequencing error may be responsible. This chain connects TRBV11-3 to TRBJ2-1; 9 positions agree with TRBD2. Germline values: CDR1 SGHNT, CDR2 YENEEA. This CDR3 has 15 amino acids. As DNA, the CDR3 is TGTGCCAGCAGCGTCCGGACTAGCGTAGACAACGAGCAGTTCTTC. Encoded protein: CASSVRTSVDNEQFF.

This clonotype came up a few times. The rearrangement uses TRBV10-2 and TRBJ2-7; D is unresolved. CDR3 length equals 12 residues. Per the germline V gene, CDR1 is WSHSY and CDR2 is SAAADI. Trimming removed 2 bases from V and 6 bases from J, with 8 bases in between. This CDR3 is CASSEQSREQYF. The CDR3 DNA follows: TGCGCCAGCAGTGAGCAGAGTCGCGAGCAGTACTTC.

This chain joins TRBV5-4 and TRBJ2-1; TRBD2 aligns across 9 bases. The CDR3 totals 15 residues. Germline-derived CDR1 and CDR2 are SGHNT and YYREEE (reference sequence). Trimming cost V 2 bases and J 9 bases; bases outside gene matches: 9. This chain's CDR3 is CASSFSGRGDSEQFF. Written as DNA, the CDR3 is TGTGCCAGCAGCTTTAGCGGGAGAGGCGATAGTGAGCAGTTCTTC.

Notes on this clonotype: Sequence at one end of the junction differs from germline and may be a read error. The rearrangement uses TRBV20-1 and TRBJ2-2; 9 bases are a match to TRBD2. CDR1 and CDR2 from the germline V gene are DFQATT and SNEGSKA (reference sequence). The CDR3 is 19 amino acids. For the CDR3, the DNA is TGCAGTGCTTATCACCCCGGGTCTTGCGGGAGGGCCGTGTCCGGGGAACTGTTTTTT. As protein: CSAYHPGSCGRAVSGELFF.

In regard to this clonotype: A much bigger clone sits one base away, suggesting this may be a read error. This chain uses TRBV29-1 with TRBJ2-1; D is undetermined. The germline CDR1 and CDR2 sequences are SQVTM and ANQGSEA. CDR3 length: 12 residues. Trimming left V 4 bases short and J 6 bases short, with 10 bases between. The CDR3 is CSVGRQLNEQFF. The CDR3 nucleotides read TGCAGCGTTGGGCGGCAACTCAATGAGCAGTTCTTC.

On this clonotype itself: The conserved phenylalanine or tryptophan normally closing the CDR3 is absent here, so this likely arose from a read error. V usage is TRBV6-2 or TRBV6-3 and J usage is TRBJ2-1; TRBD2 might be the D (5 bases). The CDR3 runs to 15 residues. The V gene's germline CDR1 is MNHEY and CDR2 SVGEGT. The CDR3 sequence is CASSLHRPGYNEQFS. Written as DNA, the CDR3 is TGTGCGAGCAGTCTTCATCGCCCGGGATACAATGAGCAGTTCTCC.

The V and J genes are TRBV20-1 and TRBJ2-1; D is ambiguous. The CDR3 has 12 amino acids. V lost 4 bases to trimming and J lost 8 bases, with 12 bases between them. Germline V gene sequence: CDR1 DFQATT, CDR2 SNEGSKA (reference sequence). The CDR3 nucleotides read TGCAGTGCTATAAACATGGTGGATGAGCAGTTCTTC. Its translation is CSAINMVDEQFF.

This clonotype occurred once. A much larger clone lies a single base off, so this may be a read error. The genes are TRBV5-4 and TRBJ1-6; D is unresolved. CDR3 length equals 15 residues. The germline CDR1 and CDR2 sequences are SGHNT and YYREEE (reference sequence). V was trimmed by 0 bases and J by 9 bases, leaving 13 bases between them. The CDR3 is CASSLARRDSSPLHF. The DNA for the CDR3 is TGTGCCAGCAGCTTGGCTCGACGGGATAGTTCACCCCTCCACTTT. The whole variable domain, filled in from reference TRBV5-4 and TRBJ1-6, reads ETGVTQSPTHLIKTRGQQVTLRCSSQSGHNTVSWYQQALGQGPQFIFQYYREEENGRGNFPPRFSGLQFPNYSSELNVNALELDDSALYLCASSLARRDSSPLHFGNGTRLTVT.

The V call is TRBV11-1, the J call TRBJ1-2; D is unresolved. This CDR3 region has 13 residues. Per the germline V gene, CDR1 is SGHAT and CDR2 is FQDESV (reference sequence). V lost 8 bases and J 5 bases, leaving 15 bases between the germline ends. CDR3: CASGWWSPYGYTF. The CDR3 nucleotides read TGTGCCAGCGGCTGGTGGTCTCCATATGGCTACACCTTC.